The present T cell receptor beta chain was sequenced within a study of cytomegalovirus exposure and HLA in healthy donors. PCR involved 60 Vbeta and 13 Jbeta primers. Original analysis: The authors later counted about 80 million unique TCR beta chains, 9.5 million to 13 million of them shared. Profiled with immunoSEQ multiplex PCR; TCRdb holds only in-frame clones, not every one. That table gives V, J and clone size, and the DNA gave D and trimming. The profile shows over 150,000 clones, 87% of them singletons. CDR3 length equals 15 residues. Unmatched junction bases numbered 7, after V lost 5 bases and J lost 4 bases. The germline V gene has CDR1 LNHDA and CDR2 SQIVND (reference sequence). Findings and limits, study-wide: Presence/absence analyses assumed roughly uniform sequencing depth across donors.

Points on this clone: Antigen specificity is unknown.

Input material: PBMCs. The chain has TRBV19 and TRBJ1-4; 7 positions agree with TRBD1. The receptor comes from a woman in her twenties or thirties in good health and CMV-seronegative. CDR3 protein: CASSAAGTVNEKLFF. The CDR3 DNA follows: TGTGCCAGTAGTGCTGCGGGGACAGTTAATGAAAAACTGTTTTTT.